The present entry profiles one TCR beta chain with its context. CDR3 length: 16 residues. CDR1 is WSHSY and CDR2 is SAAADI in the germline V gene. The V segment lost 4 bases and the J segment 1 base; nucleotides outside the gene matches: 8. This record comes from a study of T cells in Graves' hyperthyroidism and ophthalmopathy. Amplification targeted TCR beta CDR3 regions from RNA transcripts. HTBI primers were the set used in a first-round RT-PCR of the TCR CDR3. TCRdb itself ran the multiplex PCR reads through MiXCR, one entry per CDR3 protein. This table holds 800,000 or so distinct CDR3 sequences, roughly 40% found once.

The rearrangement joins TRBV10-2 to TRBJ1-1; 8 bases fit TRBD1. The receptor was isolated from a man younger than 35 with Graves' hyperthyroidism. Specimen: blood. The CDR3 is CASSGSRDRTNTEAFF. CDR3 coding DNA: TGCGCCAGCAGTGGGTCCCGGGACAGGACGAACACTGAAGCTTTCTTT.